This T cell receptor beta chain was found in a study of cytomegalovirus exposure and HLA in healthy donors. Whole-study findings and limits: A later analysis found common viral pathogens apparently linked to several of the most significant clusters. Specificity for CMV antigens was confirmed in vitro for a few of the CMV-associated chains. In a later analysis, TCR beta V- and J-gene trimming showed a link to a missense DCLRE1C variant.

Worth noting for this clone: Its antigen is currently unknown.

Trimming left V 4 bases short and J 2 bases short, with 7 bases between. CDR1 SGHNT and CDR2 YYREEE come from the germline V gene (reference sequence). The CDR3 loop spans 12 amino acids. It was with 60 Vbeta and 13 Jbeta primers that the PCR ran. Clones were sequenced by immunoSEQ multiplex PCR, and TCRdb holds only the in-frame ones, with some missing. The sample has fewer than 150,000 clones; 80% are singletons. The chain employs TRBV5-4 and TRBJ2-7; tentatively, D is TRBD2 (5 bases). The TCR comes from a man aged 40-50 years in good health and CMV-seronegative. Source material: PBMCs. The CDR3 loop is CASSIGAYEQYF. The CDR3 bases are TGTGCCAGCAGCATCGGGGCCTACGAGCAGTACTTC.